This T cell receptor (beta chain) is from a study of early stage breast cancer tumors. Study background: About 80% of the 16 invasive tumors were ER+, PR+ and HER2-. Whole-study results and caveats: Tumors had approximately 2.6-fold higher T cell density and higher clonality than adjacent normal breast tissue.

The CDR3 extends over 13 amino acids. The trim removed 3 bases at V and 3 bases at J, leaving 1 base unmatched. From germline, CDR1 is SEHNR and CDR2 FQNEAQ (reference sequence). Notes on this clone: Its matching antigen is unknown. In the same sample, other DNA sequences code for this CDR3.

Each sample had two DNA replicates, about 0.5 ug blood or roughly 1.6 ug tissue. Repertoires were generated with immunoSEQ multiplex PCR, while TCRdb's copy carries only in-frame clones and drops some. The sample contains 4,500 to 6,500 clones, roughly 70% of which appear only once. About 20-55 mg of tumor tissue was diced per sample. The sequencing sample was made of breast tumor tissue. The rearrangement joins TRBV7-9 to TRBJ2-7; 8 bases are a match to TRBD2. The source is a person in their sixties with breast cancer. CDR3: CASSLSGGYEQYF. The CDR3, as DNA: TGTGCCAGCAGCTTGAGCGGGGGCTACGAGCAGTACTTC.